The T cell receptor (beta chain) under discussion was sequenced for a study of T cell responses to AZD1222 COVID-19 vaccine. The data were produced by immunoSEQ multiplex PCR, yet TCRdb's version contains in-frame clones alone and is incomplete. The sample consists of tens of thousands of clones, 90% of them appearing once. The source is an adult who received the AZD1222 COVID-19 vaccine. The input for sequencing was peripheral blood, taken 28 days after the second AZD1222 dose.

CDR3 sequence reads: CASSLDKGTGEQYF. Here the CDR3 DNA reads TGTGCCAGCAGCTTAGATAAGGGGACAGGGGAGCAGTACTTC. The genes are TRBV11-2 and TRBJ2-7; 9 bases are shared with TRBD1. CDR1 SGHAT and CDR2 FQNNGV come from the germline V gene. The ends lost 0 bases at V and 7 bases at J; junction bases unmatched: 4. The CDR3 has 14 amino acids.